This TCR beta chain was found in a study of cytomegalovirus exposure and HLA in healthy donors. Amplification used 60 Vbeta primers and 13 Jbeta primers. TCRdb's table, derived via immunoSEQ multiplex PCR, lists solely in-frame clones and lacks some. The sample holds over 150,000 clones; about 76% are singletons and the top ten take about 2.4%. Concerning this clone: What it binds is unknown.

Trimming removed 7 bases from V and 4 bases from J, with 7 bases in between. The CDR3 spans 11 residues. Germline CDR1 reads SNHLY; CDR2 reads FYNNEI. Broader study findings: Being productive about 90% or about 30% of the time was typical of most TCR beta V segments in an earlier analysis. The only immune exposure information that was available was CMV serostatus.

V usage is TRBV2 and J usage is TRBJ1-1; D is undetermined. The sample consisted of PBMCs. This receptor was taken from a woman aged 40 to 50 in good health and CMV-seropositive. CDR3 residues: CASIEGTEAFF. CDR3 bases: TGTGCCAGCATAGAGGGCACTGAAGCTTTCTTT. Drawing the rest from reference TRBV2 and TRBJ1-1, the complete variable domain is EPEVTQTPSHQVTQMGQEVILRCVPISNHLYFYWYRQILGQKVEFLVSFYNNEISEKSEIFDDQFSVERPDGSNFTLKIRSTKLEDSAMYFCASIEGTEAFFGQGTRLTVV.